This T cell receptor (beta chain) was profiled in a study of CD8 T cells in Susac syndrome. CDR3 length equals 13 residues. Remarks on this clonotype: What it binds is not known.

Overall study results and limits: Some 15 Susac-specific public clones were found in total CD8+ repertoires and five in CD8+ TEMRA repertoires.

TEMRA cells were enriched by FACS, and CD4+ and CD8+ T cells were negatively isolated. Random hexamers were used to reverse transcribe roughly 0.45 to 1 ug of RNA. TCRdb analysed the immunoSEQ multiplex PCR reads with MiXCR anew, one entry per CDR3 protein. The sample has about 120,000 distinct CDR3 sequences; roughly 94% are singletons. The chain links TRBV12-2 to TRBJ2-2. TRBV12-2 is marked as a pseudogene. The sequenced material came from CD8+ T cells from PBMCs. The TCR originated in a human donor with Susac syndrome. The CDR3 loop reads CASRPIKAGELFF. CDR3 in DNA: TGTGCAAGTCGCCCTATCAAGGCCGGGGAGCTGTTTTTT.